This is a list of T cell receptor beta chains from one sample in a study of quantifying T cell responses using KT2 cells. TCRdb called the UMI-ligation and nested PCR reads again in MiXCR, with one record for every CDR3 protein. There are 25,000 to 35,000 distinct CDR3 sequences in the sample; around a tenth occur only once, and roughly 10% lies in the top ten. Sequences were obtained from PBMCs spiked with cells of the T cell clone KT2. The origin of the receptors is a human donor. CDR3s include the opening cysteine and the closing phenylalanine or tryptophan. Fields, in order: clone size, D gene, J gene, V gene, CDR3 protein, CDR3 DNA. D genes are given only for firm matches. Some rows mark clone size as missing; the rest say once, few, many or name a class of expanded clone.

clone_size: .
d_call: .
j_call: TRBJ2-7
v_call: TRBV7-9
cdr3_aa: CASSLDQFDEQYF
cdr3_nt: TGTGCCAGCAGCTTAGATCAGTTCGACGAGCAGTACTTC

clone_size: .
d_call: .
j_call: TRBJ2-3
v_call: TRBV7-2
cdr3_aa: CASSLEVPTGTDTQYF
cdr3_nt: TGTGCCAGCAGCTTAGAAGTCCCGACTGGGACAGATACGCAGTATTTT

clone_size: many
d_call: .
j_call: TRBJ2-7
v_call: TRBV6-2/TRBV6-3
cdr3_aa: CASTLAGRSSYEQYF
cdr3_nt: TGTGCCAGCACTCTAGCAGGCCGGAGCTCCTACGAGCAGTACTTC

clone_size: .
d_call: .
j_call: TRBJ2-5
v_call: TRBV27
cdr3_aa: CASRLSRIQETQYF
cdr3_nt: TGTGCCAGCAGGCTCAGCAGAATACAAGAGACCCAGTACTTC

clone_size: .
d_call: .
j_call: TRBJ2-2
v_call: TRBV11-2
cdr3_aa: CASRRDTGELFF
cdr3_nt: TGTGCCAGCAGACGGGACACCGGGGAGCTGTTTTTT

clone_size: many
d_call: .
j_call: TRBJ2-7
v_call: TRBV27
cdr3_aa: CASSAGKTYEQYF
cdr3_nt: TGTGCCAGCAGCGCGGGAAAAACCTACGAGCAGTACTTC

clone_size: many
d_call: .
j_call: TRBJ2-5
v_call: TRBV4-1
cdr3_aa: CASSQDQLQQETQYF
cdr3_nt: TGCGCCAGCAGCCAAGATCAACTTCAACAAGAGACCCAGTACTTC

clone_size: .
d_call: .
j_call: TRBJ2-5
v_call: TRBV14
cdr3_aa: CASSQYQVGGETQYF
cdr3_nt: TGTGCCAGCAGCCAATACCAGGTCGGAGGAGAGACCCAGTACTTC

clone_size: once
d_call: TRBD1
j_call: TRBJ2-6
v_call: TRBV11-3
cdr3_aa: CASSRDRGSVGANVLTF
cdr3_nt: TGTGCCAGCAGCCGGGACAGGGGGTCGGTTGGGGCCAACGTCCTGACTTTC

clone_size: .
d_call: TRBD2
j_call: TRBJ2-7
v_call: TRBV5-1
cdr3_aa: CASSLASGSVHEQYF
cdr3_nt: TGCGCCAGCAGCTTGGCTAGCGGGAGTGTGCACGAGCAGTACTTC

clone_size: .
d_call: .
j_call: TRBJ1-2
v_call: TRBV6-6
cdr3_aa: CASSYDGTYGYTF
cdr3_nt: TGTGCCAGCAGTTACGACGGGACCTATGGCTACACCTTC

clone_size: few
d_call: .
j_call: TRBJ1-2
v_call: TRBV1
cdr3_aa: CTSSQESGVQTYGYTF
cdr3_nt: TGCACCAGCAGCCAAGAATCCGGGGTCCAGACCTATGGCTACACCTTC

clone_size: many
d_call: TRBD2
j_call: TRBJ2-7
v_call: TRBV7-3
cdr3_aa: CASSSGERGFYEQYF
cdr3_nt: TGTGCCAGCAGCTCGGGCGAGCGGGGTTTCTACGAGCAGTACTTC

clone_size: few
d_call: .
j_call: TRBJ2-5
v_call: TRBV7-3
cdr3_aa: CASSLIGETQYF
cdr3_nt: TGTGCCAGCAGCTTAATTGGAGAGACCCAGTACTTC

clone_size: few
d_call: TRBD2
j_call: TRBJ2-1
v_call: TRBV11-3
cdr3_aa: CASSLGASGYNEQFF
cdr3_nt: TGTGCCAGCAGCTTAGGCGCTAGCGGCTACAATGAGCAGTTCTTC

clone_size: many
d_call: TRBD1
j_call: TRBJ1-1
v_call: TRBV12-3/TRBV12-4
cdr3_aa: CASNPTGGNTEAFF
cdr3_nt: TGTGCCAGCAATCCGACAGGGGGAAACACTGAAGCTTTCTTT

clone_size: many
d_call: TRBD1
j_call: TRBJ2-5
v_call: TRBV9
cdr3_aa: CASSVTGLRETQYF
cdr3_nt: TGTGCCAGCAGCGTGACAGGGTTGAGGGAGACCCAGTACTTC

clone_size: many
d_call: .
j_call: TRBJ1-6
v_call: TRBV6-6
cdr3_aa: CASRPPDRNSPLHF
cdr3_nt: TGTGCCAGCAGACCCCCGGACAGAAATTCACCCCTCCACTTT

clone_size: many
d_call: .
j_call: TRBJ2-7
v_call: TRBV6-5
cdr3_aa: CASSYSGVRSGEQYF
cdr3_nt: TGTGCCAGCAGTTACTCAGGTGTCCGGTCGGGCGAGCAGTACTTC

clone_size: few
d_call: TRBD1
j_call: TRBJ2-1
v_call: TRBV7-2
cdr3_aa: CASSLRGQAPYNEQFF
cdr3_nt: TGTGCCAGCAGCCTAAGAGGACAGGCGCCTTACAATGAGCAGTTCTTC

clone_size: many
d_call: .
j_call: TRBJ2-1
v_call: TRBV6-1
cdr3_aa: CASSRGTGRDEQFF
cdr3_nt: TGTGCCAGCAGTCGGGGTACAGGGAGGGATGAGCAGTTCTTC

clone_size: many
d_call: TRBD2
j_call: TRBJ2-5
v_call: TRBV6-6
cdr3_aa: CASSYGGRGETQYF
cdr3_nt: TGTGCCAGCAGTTACGGCGGGAGAGGTGAGACCCAGTACTTC

clone_size: many
d_call: .
j_call: TRBJ2-4
v_call: TRBV19
cdr3_aa: CASSLLAKNIQYF
cdr3_nt: TGTGCCAGTAGCCTCTTAGCCAAAAACATTCAGTACTTC

clone_size: .
d_call: .
j_call: TRBJ1-6
v_call: TRBV5-1
cdr3_aa: CASSLEGVLGSYNSPLHF
cdr3_nt: TGCGCCAGCAGCTTGGAGGGCGTTTTGGGCTCCTATAATTCACCCCTCCACTTT

clone_size: many
d_call: .
j_call: TRBJ2-7
v_call: TRBV25-1
cdr3_aa: CASSEAKGYREQYF
cdr3_nt: TGTGCCAGCAGTGAAGCGAAGGGGTACCGCGAGCAGTACTTC

clone_size: many
d_call: .
j_call: TRBJ2-2
v_call: TRBV6-2/TRBV6-3
cdr3_aa: CASSLVGRELFF
cdr3_nt: TGTGCCAGCAGTTTGGTGGGCCGGGAGCTGTTTTTT

clone_size: many
d_call: .
j_call: TRBJ2-7
v_call: TRBV29-1
cdr3_aa: CSVIPGTGRDEQYF
cdr3_nt: TGCAGCGTGATCCCCGGGACGGGACGGGACGAGCAGTACTTC

clone_size: few
d_call: TRBD1
j_call: TRBJ2-7
v_call: TRBV3-1
cdr3_aa: CASSRSRGQGWEQYF
cdr3_nt: TGTGCCAGCAGCCGCAGCAGGGGGCAAGGGTGGGAGCAGTACTTC

clone_size: few
d_call: TRBD1
j_call: TRBJ1-1
v_call: TRBV5-6
cdr3_aa: CASSRDRANTEAFF
cdr3_nt: TGTGCCAGCAGCAGGGACAGAGCGAACACTGAAGCTTTCTTT

clone_size: .
d_call: TRBD2
j_call: TRBJ2-7
v_call: TRBV19
cdr3_aa: CASTSGSSYEQYF
cdr3_nt: TGTGCCAGCACTAGCGGGAGCTCCTACGAGCAGTACTTC

clone_size: .
d_call: .
j_call: TRBJ2-1
v_call: TRBV7-9
cdr3_aa: CASSLSSGNEQFF
cdr3_nt: TGTGCCAGCAGCTTAAGTTCGGGCAATGAGCAGTTCTTC

clone_size: many
d_call: TRBD1
j_call: TRBJ2-4
v_call: TRBV10-3
cdr3_aa: CAISEGQVPDIQYF
cdr3_nt: TGTGCCATCAGTGAGGGACAGGTACCTGACATTCAGTACTTC

clone_size: .
d_call: .
j_call: TRBJ1-5
v_call: TRBV6-2/TRBV6-3
cdr3_aa: CASSYSIRVDYSNQPQHF
cdr3_nt: TGTGCCAGCAGTTACTCGATTAGGGTTGACTATAGCAATCAGCCCCAGCATTTT

clone_size: many
d_call: .
j_call: TRBJ2-3
v_call: TRBV12-3/TRBV12-4
cdr3_aa: CASSGQPTDTQYF
cdr3_nt: TGTGCCAGCTCGGGGCAGCCCACAGATACGCAGTATTTT

clone_size: many
d_call: TRBD1
j_call: TRBJ1-1
v_call: TRBV29-1
cdr3_aa: CSTTTGLGTEAFF
cdr3_nt: TGCAGCACCACGACAGGGTTGGGCACTGAAGCTTTCTTT

clone_size: .
d_call: TRBD2
j_call: TRBJ2-7
v_call: TRBV6-5
cdr3_aa: CASAANSGTRYEQYF
cdr3_nt: TGTGCCAGCGCTGCCAATAGCGGGACCCGTTACGAGCAGTACTTC

clone_size: few
d_call: TRBD2
j_call: TRBJ2-7
v_call: TRBV7-7
cdr3_aa: CASSEGLAGAGTYEQYF
cdr3_nt: TGTGCTAGCAGCGAGGGACTAGCGGGAGCTGGGACCTACGAGCAGTACTTC

clone_size: .
d_call: TRBD2
j_call: TRBJ2-7
v_call: TRBV6-6
cdr3_aa: CASSYRAGGGREQYF
cdr3_nt: TGTGCCAGCAGTTACCGGGCGGGAGGCGGGCGGGAGCAGTACTTC

clone_size: few
d_call: .
j_call: TRBJ2-7
v_call: TRBV20-1
cdr3_aa: CSARAAGWNEQYF
cdr3_nt: TGCAGTGCTAGAGCTGCGGGGTGGAACGAGCAGTACTTC

clone_size: few
d_call: TRBD2
j_call: TRBJ2-5
v_call: TRBV6-6
cdr3_aa: CASFSGGVQETQYF
cdr3_nt: TGTGCCAGTTTCTCGGGGGGGGTCCAAGAGACCCAGTACTTC

clone_size: .
d_call: .
j_call: TRBJ2-1
v_call: TRBV5-6
cdr3_aa: CASSFRRDNEQFF
cdr3_nt: TGTGCCAGCAGCTTCCGCAGGGACAATGAGCAGTTCTTC

clone_size: .
d_call: .
j_call: TRBJ2-1
v_call: TRBV7-3
cdr3_aa: CASSLRGGGELGQFF
cdr3_nt: TGTGCCAGCAGCTTAAGGGGAGGGGGAGAATTGGGGCAGTTCTTC

clone_size: .
d_call: .
j_call: TRBJ1-6
v_call: TRBV3-1
cdr3_aa: CASSRTASENNSPLHF
cdr3_nt: TGTGCCAGCAGCCGGACAGCGTCAGAAAACAATTCACCCCTCCACTTT

clone_size: many
d_call: TRBD2
j_call: TRBJ2-7
v_call: TRBV5-1
cdr3_aa: CASSWTSGTIYEQYF
cdr3_nt: TGCGCCAGCAGCTGGACTAGCGGGACAATCTACGAGCAGTACTTC

clone_size: few
d_call: .
j_call: TRBJ2-2
v_call: TRBV14
cdr3_aa: CASSHNVLNKRRNTGELFF
cdr3_nt: TGTGCCAGCAGCCATAACGTCCTAAACAAGAGGCGGAACACCGGGGAGCTGTTTTTT

clone_size: few
d_call: .
j_call: TRBJ2-3
v_call: TRBV11-2
cdr3_aa: CASSLDRVRGTQYF
cdr3_nt: TGTGCCAGCAGCTTAGATAGGGTCCGGGGAACGCAGTATTTT

clone_size: few
d_call: .
j_call: TRBJ1-1
v_call: TRBV28
cdr3_aa: CASSGTTTEAFF
cdr3_nt: TGTGCCAGCAGTGGTACGACCACTGAAGCTTTCTTT

clone_size: few
d_call: TRBD1
j_call: TRBJ1-4
v_call: TRBV7-2
cdr3_aa: CASSRTGPNEKLFF
cdr3_nt: TGTGCCAGCAGCCGGACAGGGCCTAATGAAAAACTGTTTTTT

clone_size: few
d_call: TRBD1
j_call: TRBJ1-4
v_call: TRBV29-1
cdr3_aa: CSGRTGNEKLFF
cdr3_nt: TGCAGCGGTAGGACAGGGAATGAAAAACTGTTTTTT

clone_size: .
d_call: .
j_call: TRBJ2-7
v_call: TRBV28
cdr3_aa: CASSLTAILAYEQYF
cdr3_nt: TGTGCCAGCAGTTTAACCGCTATTCTAGCCTACGAGCAGTACTTC

clone_size: few
d_call: .
j_call: TRBJ1-3
v_call: TRBV3-1
cdr3_aa: CASSQVRGSGNTIYF
cdr3_nt: TGTGCCAGCAGCCAAGTCCGCGGATCCGGAAACACCATATATTTT

clone_size: .
d_call: .
j_call: TRBJ2-4
v_call: TRBV3-1
cdr3_aa: CASSPIQMVAKNIQYF
cdr3_nt: TGTGCCAGCAGCCCGATACAAATGGTAGCCAAAAACATTCAGTACTTC

clone_size: few
d_call: .
j_call: TRBJ2-1
v_call: TRBV5-6
cdr3_aa: CASNSAGSHNEQFF
cdr3_nt: TGTGCCAGCAATAGCGCAGGGTCCCACAATGAGCAGTTCTTC

clone_size: .
d_call: .
j_call: TRBJ1-2
v_call: TRBV11-1
cdr3_aa: CASSLNLEGGYTF
cdr3_nt: TGTGCCAGCAGCTTAAATCTGGAGGGTGGCTACACCTTC

clone_size: .
d_call: TRBD1
j_call: TRBJ2-6
v_call: TRBV5-1
cdr3_aa: CASSLGTGVILGANVLTF
cdr3_nt: TGCGCCAGCAGCTTGGGGACAGGGGTGATCCTTGGGGCCAACGTCCTGACTTTC

clone_size: .
d_call: .
j_call: TRBJ2-6
v_call: TRBV12-3/TRBV12-4
cdr3_aa: CASSLWGANVLTF
cdr3_nt: TGTGCCAGCAGTTTATGGGGGGCCAACGTCCTGACTTTC

clone_size: many
d_call: .
j_call: TRBJ2-2
v_call: TRBV10-3
cdr3_aa: CAIRGTGSTGELFF
cdr3_nt: TGTGCCATCAGAGGGACGGGGTCCACCGGGGAGCTGTTTTTT

clone_size: few
d_call: TRBD1
j_call: TRBJ1-5
v_call: TRBV7-2
cdr3_aa: CASRVTGAGQPQHF
cdr3_nt: TGTGCCAGCAGAGTAACAGGGGCTGGGCAGCCCCAGCATTTT

clone_size: many
d_call: TRBD1
j_call: TRBJ1-5
v_call: TRBV2
cdr3_aa: CASSVDRANQPQHF
cdr3_nt: TGTGCCAGCAGTGTCGACAGGGCGAATCAGCCCCAGCATTTT